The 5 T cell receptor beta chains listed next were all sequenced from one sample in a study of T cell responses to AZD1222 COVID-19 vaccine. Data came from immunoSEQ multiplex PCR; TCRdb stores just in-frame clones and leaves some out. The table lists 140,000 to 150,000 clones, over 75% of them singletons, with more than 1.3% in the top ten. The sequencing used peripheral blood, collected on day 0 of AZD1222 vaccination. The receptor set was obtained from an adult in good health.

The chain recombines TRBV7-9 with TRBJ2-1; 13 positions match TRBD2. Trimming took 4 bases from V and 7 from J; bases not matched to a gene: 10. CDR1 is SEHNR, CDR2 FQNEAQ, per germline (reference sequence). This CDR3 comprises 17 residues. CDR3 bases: TGTGCCAGCAGCTCGGACCTACTAGCGGGAGGGGGGAATGAGCAGTTCTTC. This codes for CASSSDLLAGGGNEQFF.

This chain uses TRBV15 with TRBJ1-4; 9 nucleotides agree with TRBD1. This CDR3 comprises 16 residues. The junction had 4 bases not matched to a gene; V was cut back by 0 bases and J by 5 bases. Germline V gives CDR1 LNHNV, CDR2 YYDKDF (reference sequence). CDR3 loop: CATSRDRDRANEKLFF. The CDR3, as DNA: TGTGCCACCAGCAGAGATCGGGACAGGGCAAATGAAAAACTGTTTTTT.

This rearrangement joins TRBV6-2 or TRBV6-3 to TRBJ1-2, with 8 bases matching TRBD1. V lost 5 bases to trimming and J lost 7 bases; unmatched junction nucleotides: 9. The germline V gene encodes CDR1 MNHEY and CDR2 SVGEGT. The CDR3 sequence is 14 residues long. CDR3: CASSDGQGVAGYTF. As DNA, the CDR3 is TGTGCCAGCAGTGACGGACAGGGAGTCGCTGGCTACACCTTC.

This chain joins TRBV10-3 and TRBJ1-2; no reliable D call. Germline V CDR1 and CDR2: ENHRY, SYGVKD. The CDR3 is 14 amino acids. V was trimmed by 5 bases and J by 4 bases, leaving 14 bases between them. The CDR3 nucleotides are TGTGCCATCAGTCCGGAAGTCGGCAGCTATGGCTACACCTTC. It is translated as CAISPEVGSYGYTF.

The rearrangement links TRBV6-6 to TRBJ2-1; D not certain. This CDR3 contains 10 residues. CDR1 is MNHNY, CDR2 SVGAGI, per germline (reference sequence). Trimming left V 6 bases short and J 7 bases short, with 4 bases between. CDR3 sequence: CASSRNEQFF. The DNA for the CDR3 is TGTGCCAGCAGCCGGAATGAGCAGTTCTTC.